What follows are 25 T cell receptor beta chains derived from one specimen sequenced in a study of radiation and T cells in renal cell carcinoma. Some clones are missing from TCRdb's copy, which holds only in-frame ones; the method was immunoSEQ multiplex PCR. The sample contains about 16,000 clones, approximately 53% of which appear only once. Regarding treatment: 15 Gy SBRT to primary tumor, nephrectomy 4 weeks later. The sample in question was tumor tissue, obtained from a patient whose treatment included radiotherapy and nephrectomy. The origin of the receptors is a woman aged 60-75 years with renal cell carcinoma.

There are a few counts of this clone. The chain couples TRBV9 to TRBJ2-7, with D possibly matching TRBD2 (6 bases). V was pared by 2 bases and J by 0 bases, with 15 bases between. The CDR3 has 16 residues. The germline V gene has CDR1 SGDLS and CDR2 YYNGEE. The CDR3 sequence: CASSVGLAEFSYEQYF. The CDR3 DNA follows: TGTGCCAGCAGCGTGGGTTTAGCGGAGTTCTCCTACGAGCAGTACTTC.

The chain couples TRBV2 to TRBJ1-5, with TRBD1 matching over 8 bases. Germline CDR1 and CDR2: SNHLY and FYNNEI. The CDR3 has 16 amino acids. The V gene end was trimmed by 7 bases and the J gene end by 5 bases; junction bases not matched to a gene: 13. The CDR3 sequence: CASNTGGLSVDQPQHF. The CDR3 DNA sequence: TGTGCCAGCAACACAGGGGGTTTGAGCGTGGATCAGCCCCAGCATTTT.

V usage is TRBV2 and J usage is TRBJ2-7; D is undetermined. Trimming removed 6 bases from V and 9 bases from J, with 15 bases in between. Germline-derived CDR1 and CDR2 are SNHLY and FYNNEI. This CDR3 spans 12 amino acids. Written as DNA, the CDR3 is TGTGCCAGCAGGACCGGCCCCCAGCGGCAGTACTTC. As protein: CASRTGPQRQYF.

The chain is built from TRBV7-2 and TRBJ1-2; tentative D call: TRBD1 (5 bases). V was cut by 3 bases and J by 4 bases, with 6 bases left in between. The CDR3 covers 12 residues. Germline CDR1 reads SGHTA; CDR2 reads FQGNSA. CDR3 sequence: CASSFDSYGYTF. The CDR3 DNA is TGTGCCAGCAGCTTTGACAGCTATGGCTACACCTTC.

The sample holds a few counts of this clone. This rearrangement joins TRBV5-1 to TRBJ2-7; D not resolved. CDR1 is SGHRS, CDR2 YFSETQ, per germline. The CDR3 is 15 amino acids. V lost 1 base to trimming and J lost 2 bases, with 13 bases between them. The CDR3 reads CASSLSWQPAYEQYF. For the CDR3, the DNA is TGCGCCAGCAGCTTGTCATGGCAGCCCGCCTACGAGCAGTACTTC.

This chain connects TRBV7-9 to TRBJ1-2, with a tentative D call TRBD1 (6 bases). V lost 4 bases and J lost 3, with 18 bases in between. The CDR3 is 16 residues long. CDR1 is SEHNR, CDR2 FQNEAQ, per germline (reference sequence). In DNA, the CDR3 is TGTGCCAGCAGCTCGCGGGGGGGCAGGGCCCACTATGGCTACACCTTC. The encoded protein is CASSSRGGRAHYGYTF.

This clone came up a few times. V usage is TRBV19 and J usage is TRBJ2-5, with D possibly called TRBD1 or TRBD2 (6 bases each). Germline CDR1 and CDR2: LNHDA and SQIVND (reference sequence). CDR3 length: 14 amino acids. V dropped 5 bases and J dropped 5 bases, with 15 bases sitting between them. The CDR3 region has the DNA TGTGCCAGTAGTCAGCCCTGGGGGGCGGAGACCCAGTACTTC. It codes for CASSQPWGAETQYF.

This chain joins TRBV11-2 and TRBJ2-7, with D hard to call. CDR1 SGHAT and CDR2 FQNNGV come from the germline V gene. This CDR3 spans 15 amino acids. Trimming removed 5 bases at V and 1 base at J, with 15 bases between. CDR3 region: CASSPRPRESYEQYF. The DNA of the CDR3 is TGTGCCAGCAGCCCCCGACCAAGGGAATCCTACGAGCAGTACTTC.

This clone showed up just a few times. The chain uses TRBV2 and TRBJ2-7; 8 nucleotides line up with TRBD1. V dropped 6 bases and J dropped 5; count of bases not matched to a gene: 6. The CDR3 is made up of 13 amino acids. Per germline, CDR1 SNHLY and CDR2 FYNNEI. The CDR3 DNA follows: TGTGCCAGCAGCCGACAGGGGTTGAACGAGCAGTACTTC. Protein sequence: CASSRQGLNEQYF.

CDR3 nucleotide sequence: TGTGCCAGTAGTCCTACCGACAGGGGGCCACGGCCCCAGCATTTT. Amino acids: CASSPTDRGPRPQHF. The J gene is TRBJ1-5, the V gene TRBV19; 10 nucleotides agree with TRBD1. After removal of 5 bases from V and 9 bases from J, the junction contained 10 bases not matched to a gene. Germline CDR1 reads LNHDA; CDR2 reads SQIVND (reference sequence). The CDR3 is 15 amino acids.

This chain uses TRBV19 with TRBJ1-4, with D unclear. Germline CDR1 reads LNHDA; CDR2 reads SQIVND (reference sequence). The CDR3 is made up of 14 amino acids. Deletions cut 3 bases from V and 0 bases from J, with 5 bases between. CDR3 sequence: CASSIQTTNEKLFF. CDR3 DNA sequence: TGTGCCAGTAGTATCCAGACAACTAATGAAAAACTGTTTTTT.

This clone was seen only a few times. The rearrangement joins TRBV7-8 to TRBJ1-2; TRBD1 is a possible D gene (5 bases). Trimming cost V 4 bases and J 7 bases, with 22 bases left between them. The CDR3 covers 16 residues. Germline V gene data show CDR1 as SGHVS and CDR2 as FQNEAQ. The CDR3 is CASSSGQSPTLRGYTF. Here the CDR3 DNA reads TGTGCCAGCAGCTCAGGGCAGAGCCCAACCCTACGTGGCTACACCTTC.

This clone showed up just a few times. This chain joins TRBV6-1 and TRBJ2-7; TRBD1 is a possible D gene (7 bases). With 6 bases removed from V and 2 bases from J, the gap between germline ends came to 17 bases. CDR1 and CDR2 (germline): MNHNS, SASEGT. CDR3 length: 15 residues. CDR3 in DNA: TGTGCCAGCAGGATGGGGGGACAGACGGCCTACGAGCAGTACTTC. Protein: CASRMGGQTAYEQYF.

The CDR3 reads CAIGPSGYEQYF. CDR3 coding DNA: TGTGCCATCGGCCCTAGCGGCTACGAGCAGTACTTC. J is TRBJ2-7 and V is TRBV10-3, with TRBD2 matching 7 bases. Trimming took 8 bases from V and 3 from J; bases not matched to a gene: 4. The CDR3 is made up of 12 amino acids. Germline V gene sequence: CDR1 ENHRY, CDR2 SYGVKD.

The CDR3 DNA is TGTGCCAGCAGCTACGCCGGGACAGGGGGCTGGGGCTACACCTTC. Amino acid sequence: CASSYAGTGGWGYTF. The gene calls are TRBV11-1 and TRBJ1-2; 12 bases are a match to TRBD1. CDR3 size: 15 residues. Per the germline V gene, CDR1 is SGHAT and CDR2 is FQDESV (reference sequence). The V and J ends lost 4 bases and 8 bases, in that order; junction bases with no gene match: 8.

The V gene is TRBV15, the J gene TRBJ1-5, with D maybe TRBD1 (5 bases). V was trimmed by 4 bases and J by 3 bases, leaving 16 bases between them. Germline CDR1 and CDR2: LNHNV and YYDKDF (reference sequence). The CDR3 is made up of 16 amino acids. CDR3 DNA sequence: TGTGCCACCAGCACGAACTATCAGGGCTACAATCAGCCCCAGCATTTT. This encodes CATSTNYQGYNQPQHF.

The CDR3 loop is CSVDASGIRNEQFF. CDR3 in DNA: TGCAGCGTTGACGCTAGCGGGATAAGGAATGAGCAGTTCTTC. The V and J genes are TRBV29-1 and TRBJ2-1; 9 bases match TRBD2. V lost 3 bases to trimming and J lost 7 bases; unmatched junction nucleotides: 7. Germline V gene lookup returns CDR1 SQVTM and CDR2 ANQGSEA. This CDR3 is built from 14 residues.

The chain combines TRBV29-1 with TRBJ1-2; D is uncertain. Germline-derived CDR1 and CDR2 are SQVTM and ANQGSEA. V lost 3 bases and J lost 4, with 9 bases in between. The CDR3 totals 12 residues. The CDR3 reads CSVDKLSYGYTF. The CDR3 DNA reads as TGCAGCGTTGATAAGTTAAGCTATGGCTACACCTTC.

This clone was seen more than once but under ten times. The rearrangement links TRBV19 to TRBJ1-1, with 7 nucleotides matching TRBD1. V dropped 8 bases and J dropped 5; count of bases not matched to a gene: 8. CDR3 size: 13 residues. Germline loops: CDR1 LNHDA, CDR2 SQIVND (reference sequence). This chain's CDR3 is CASGRTGRTEAFF. The CDR3 DNA sequence: TGTGCCAGTGGGCGGACAGGAAGAACTGAAGCTTTCTTT. Full variable domain (missing parts from reference TRBV19 and TRBJ1-1): DGGITQSPKYLFRKEGQNVTLSCEQNLNHDAMYWYRQDPGQGLRLIYYSQIVNDFQKGDIAEGYSVSREKKESFPLTVTSAQKNPTAFYLCASGRTGRTEAFFGQGTRLTVV.

This clone was seen a handful of times. J is TRBJ2-7 and V is TRBV5-4; 8 nucleotides line up with TRBD1. The ends lost 3 bases at V and 9 bases at J; junction bases unmatched: 5. This CDR3 region has 12 residues. Germline V gives CDR1 SGHNT, CDR2 YYREEE (reference sequence). CDR3 coding DNA: TGTGCCAGCAGCTCCGGCAGGGGGCGGCAGTACTTC. This gives the protein CASSSGRGRQYF.

The chain recombines TRBV27 with TRBJ1-2, with D tentatively TRBD1 (5 bases). The CDR3 runs to 13 residues. The germline CDR1 and CDR2 sequences are MNHEY and SMNVEV (reference sequence). The V and J ends lost 2 bases and 6 bases respectively, with 10 bases between them. CDR3 loop: CASSLRRGDGYTF. DNA of the CDR3: TGTGCCAGCAGTTTACGAAGGGGAGATGGCTACACCTTC.

This clone was found a few times. The rearrangement joins TRBV19 to TRBJ1-5; D is undetermined. Trimming took off 11 bases at V and 7 bases at J, with 21 bases between the two ends. The germline V gene has CDR1 LNHDA and CDR2 SQIVND (reference sequence). This CDR3 has 14 amino acids. CDR3 sequence (DNA): TGTGCCTCCCTCGGGCGGGGAAGAGAACAGCCCCAGCATTTT. Its protein is CASLGRGREQPQHF.

The rearrangement joins TRBV6-5 to TRBJ1-5; the D is unclear. The CDR3 is 15 amino acids. Germline V gene lookup returns CDR1 MNHEY and CDR2 SVGAGI. V shed 0 bases and J shed 4 bases, with 10 bases lying between them. The CDR3 region has the DNA TGTGCCAGCAGTTACTCGAGACTCCATAATCAGCCCCAGCATTTT. Translation: CASSYSRLHNQPQHF.

This chain links TRBV7-2 with TRBJ1-3; a possible D gene is TRBD1 (6 bases). Trimming removed 5 bases from V and 4 bases from J, with 15 bases in between. CDR3 length: 15 amino acids. Germline-derived CDR1 and CDR2 are SGHTA and FQGNSA. The CDR3 nucleotides read TGTGCCAGCAGCCCCCTGGAGGGGGGAGGAAACACCATATATTTT. It is translated as CASSPLEGGGNTIYF.

This chain joins TRBV14 and TRBJ2-7; D is undetermined. V lost 1 base and J 2 bases, leaving 0 bases between the germline ends. This CDR3 spans 11 amino acids. CDR1 and CDR2 (germline): SGHDN, FVKESK. CDR3 in DNA: TGTGCCAGCAGCCAAGCCTACGAGCAGTACTTC. It is translated as CASSQAYEQYF.